A selection of T cell receptor beta chains follows, all from one sample in a study of shared clonotypes between healthy human individuals. TCRdb's table, derived via immunoSEQ multiplex PCR, lists solely in-frame clones and lacks some. The table has around 2.1 million clones, roughly 95% seen once. Sequencing was performed on naive CD4+ T cells sorted from blood. The receptors shown here come from a man between 18 and 29 years old in good health. Each CDR3 is given with its conserved first and last residue. D genes are given only for firm matches. Part of the rows lack a size; the others show once, few, many or a class for expanded clones.

V gene	clone size	J gene	D gene	CDR3 DNA	CDR3 protein
TRBV7-9	-	TRBJ1-2	TRBD1	TGTGCCAGCAGCCCAGGACAGGGGGATTATGGCTACACCTTC	CASSPGQGDYGYTF
TRBV25-1	-	TRBJ2-3	TRBD2	TGTGCCAGCAGTGAAGAACCCAGCGGGGTCACAGATACGCAGTATTTT	CASSEEPSGVTDTQYF
TRBV5-1	-	TRBJ1-2	TRBD1	TGCGCCAGCAGCAATCCGGGACAGAACTATGGCTACACCTTC	CASSNPGQNYGYTF
TRBV11-2	-	TRBJ2-3	-	TGTGCCTCCCGGGCGTCTGGCACAGATACGCAGTATTTT	CASRASGTDTQYF
TRBV4-3	once	TRBJ1-2	-	TGCGCCAGCAGCCAAGGGGGGTTTGGGGAAGGCTACACCTTC	CASSQGGFGEGYTF
TRBV10-3	-	TRBJ2-1	TRBD1	TGTGCCATCCGGGCCCCGGGACAGGGGGCTGGTGAGCAGTTCTTC	CAIRAPGQGAGEQFF
TRBV11-2	-	TRBJ1-2	-	TGTGCCAGCAGCACGACCCCGCCTACTAACTATGGCTACACCTTC	CASSTTPPTNYGYTF
TRBV27	-	TRBJ1-2	-	TGTGCCAGCAGTCCAGGTGGGGTCTTTAACTATGGCTACACCTTC	CASSPGGVFNYGYTF
TRBV28	-	TRBJ1-5	-	TGTGCCAGCAATGCCCCCGGGGGAGAAGAGCCCCAGCATTTT	CASNAPGGEEPQHF
TRBV6-6	-	TRBJ2-3	TRBD2	TGTGCCAGCTCTACTAGCGCAGTCACAGATACGCAGTATTTT	CASSTSAVTDTQYF
TRBV21-1	-	TRBJ2-5	-	TGTGCCAGTAAAGTCAGGGAGACCCAGTACTTC	CASKVRETQYF
TRBV4-3	-	TRBJ1-1	-	TGCGCCAGCAGCCAAGATCGAGGCAGGGCGGCTTTCTTT	CASSQDRGRAAFF
TRBV6-1	few	TRBJ1-2	TRBD1	TGTGCCAGCAGTGTGACAGGGTTGTATGGCTACACCTTC	CASSVTGLYGYTF
TRBV2	-	TRBJ1-1	-	TGTGCCAGCAGGAACCCCCCCTCCACTGAAGCTTTCTTT	CASRNPPSTEAFF
TRBV28	-	TRBJ1-5	TRBD1	TGTGCCAGCACTAGGGACAGGGACCGGACTCAGCCCCAGCATTTT	CASTRDRDRTQPQHF